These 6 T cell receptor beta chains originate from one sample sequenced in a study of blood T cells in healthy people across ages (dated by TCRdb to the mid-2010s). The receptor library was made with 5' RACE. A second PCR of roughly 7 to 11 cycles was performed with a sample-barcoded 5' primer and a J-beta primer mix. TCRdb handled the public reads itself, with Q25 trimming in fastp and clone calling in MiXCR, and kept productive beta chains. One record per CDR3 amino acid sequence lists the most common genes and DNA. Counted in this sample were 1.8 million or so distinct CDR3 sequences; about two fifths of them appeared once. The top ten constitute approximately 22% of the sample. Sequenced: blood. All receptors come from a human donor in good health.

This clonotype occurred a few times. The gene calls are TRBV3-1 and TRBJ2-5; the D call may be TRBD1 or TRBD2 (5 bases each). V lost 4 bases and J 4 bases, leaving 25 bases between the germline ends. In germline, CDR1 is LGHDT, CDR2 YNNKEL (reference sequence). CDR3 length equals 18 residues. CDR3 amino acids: CASSRYPGTIRMGETQYF. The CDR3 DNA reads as TGTGCCAGCAGCCGATACCCCGGGACCATACGTATGGGAGAGACCCAGTACTTC.

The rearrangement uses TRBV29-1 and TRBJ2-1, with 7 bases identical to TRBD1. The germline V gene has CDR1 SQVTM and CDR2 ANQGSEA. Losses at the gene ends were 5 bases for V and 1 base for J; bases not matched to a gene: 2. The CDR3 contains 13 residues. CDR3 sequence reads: CSVLGQSYNEQFF. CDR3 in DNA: TGCAGCGTTCTGGGACAGTCCTACAATGAGCAGTTCTTC.

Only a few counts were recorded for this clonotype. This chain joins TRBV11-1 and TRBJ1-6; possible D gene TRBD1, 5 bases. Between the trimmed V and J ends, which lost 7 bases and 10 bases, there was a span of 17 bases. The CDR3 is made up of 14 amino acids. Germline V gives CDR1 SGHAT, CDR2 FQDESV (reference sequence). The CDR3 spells CASTLGQGASPLHF. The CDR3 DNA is TGTGCCAGCACCCTTGGTCAGGGAGCATCACCCCTCCACTTT.

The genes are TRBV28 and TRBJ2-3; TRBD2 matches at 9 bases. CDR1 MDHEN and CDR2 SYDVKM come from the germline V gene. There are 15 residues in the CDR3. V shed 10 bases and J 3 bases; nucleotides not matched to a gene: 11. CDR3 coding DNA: TGTGCCATCCGACGTAGCGGGGGAAGGACAGATACGCAGTATTTT. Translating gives CAIRRSGGRTDTQYF.

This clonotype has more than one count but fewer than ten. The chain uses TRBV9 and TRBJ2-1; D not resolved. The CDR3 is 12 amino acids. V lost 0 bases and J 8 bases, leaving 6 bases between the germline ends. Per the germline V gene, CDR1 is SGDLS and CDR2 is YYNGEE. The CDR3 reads CASSVDAYEQFF. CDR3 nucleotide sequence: TGTGCCAGCAGCGTAGACGCATATGAGCAGTTCTTC. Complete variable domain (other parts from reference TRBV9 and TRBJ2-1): DSGVTQTPKHLITATGQRVTLRCSPRSGDLSVYWYQQSLDQGLQFLIQYYNGEERAKGNILERFSAQQFPDLHSELNLSSLELGDSALYFCASSVDAYEQFFGPGTRLTVL.

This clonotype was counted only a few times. CDR3 in DNA: TGCAGTGCTAGCCGAATTAGGGGGGAGCAGTACTTC. Translation: CSASRIRGEQYF. The gene calls are TRBV20-1 and TRBJ2-7, with a tentative D call TRBD1 (6 bases). The CDR3 spans 12 residues. Germline loops: CDR1 DFQATT, CDR2 SNEGSKA (reference sequence). Trimming cost V 3 bases and J 7 bases, with 13 bases left between them.